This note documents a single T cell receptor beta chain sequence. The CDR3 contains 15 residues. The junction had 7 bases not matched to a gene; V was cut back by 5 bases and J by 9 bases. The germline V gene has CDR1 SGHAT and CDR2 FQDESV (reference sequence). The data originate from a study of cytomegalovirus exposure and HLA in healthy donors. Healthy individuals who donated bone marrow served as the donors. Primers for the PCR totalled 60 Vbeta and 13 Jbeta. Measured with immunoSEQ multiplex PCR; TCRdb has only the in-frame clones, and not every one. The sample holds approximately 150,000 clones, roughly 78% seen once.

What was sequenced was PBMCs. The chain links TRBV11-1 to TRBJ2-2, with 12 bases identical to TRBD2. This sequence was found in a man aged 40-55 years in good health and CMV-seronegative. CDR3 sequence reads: CASSARTSGVRELFF. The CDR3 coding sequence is TGTGCCAGCAGCGCCCGGACTAGCGGGGTGAGGGAGCTGTTTTTT.